This T cell receptor (beta chain) was found in a study of blood T cell repertoires in COVID-19. Study in general: Sites across the United States, Italy and Spain contributed samples from acute and convalescent COVID-19. PBMCs, B-cell-depleted T cells, or T cells were the source of the cDNA or gDNA that made up the material.

There are 14 residues in the CDR3. Germline V gene lookup returns CDR1 MNHEY and CDR2 SVGEGT. J was trimmed by 4 bases and V by 5 bases; bases with no gene match: 6. Original analysis: Nucleated cell number was recorded as an estimate derived from reference gene primer amplification. Profiled with immunoSEQ multiplex PCR; TCRdb holds only in-frame clones, not every one. D and trimming come from the DNA, and the V and J calls and clone size come from that table. The table shows approximately 260,000 clones, with 65% to 85% occurring only once. This clonotype was obtained from a woman between 40 and 50 years old with active or convalescent COVID-19. Sequenced sample: peripheral blood. The genes are TRBV6-2 or TRBV6-3 and TRBJ1-1, with 8 positions matching TRBD1. In DNA, the CDR3 is TGTGCCAGCAGTGCCGCGACAGGGGTCACTGAAGCTTTCTTT. It codes for CASSAATGVTEAFF.